This T cell receptor (beta chain) was identified in a study of beta chain features in type 1 diabetes. About the study: Age, gender and cell yields were alike across patients and healthy donors. Points from the study as a whole: Across all four CD4+ subsets, people with type 1 diabetes showed modestly shorter TCRB CDR3s. Whether HLA type affects TCRB rearrangement stayed undetermined in the present work.

CDR1 SGHVS and CDR2 FQNEAQ come from the germline V gene. Unmatched junction bases numbered 14, after V lost 4 bases and J lost 5 bases. The CDR3 sequence is 18 residues long. As every portion of the isolated RNA was reverse transcribed, the sequencing read expressed TCRB transcripts. Generated by immunoSEQ multiplex PCR, the TCRdb table keeps only in-frame clones and is missing some. The sample lists 300,000 to 400,000 clones; around a tenth were seen once. Ten or more counts support this clone. The target antigen is unknown. Via the markers CD45RO/CCR7/CD25/CD127/CD95/CD27, stem cell-like memory, regulatory, central memory and naive CD4+ cells were sorted.

The receptor was derived from a man in his thirties or forties with type 1 diabetes. The J gene is TRBJ2-1, the V gene TRBV7-8; 10 positions match TRBD2. Specimen: central memory CD4+ T cells from blood. CDR3 DNA sequence: TGTGCCAGCAGCTCGGGACTAGCGATAAGCTCGGGGAACAATGAGCAGTTCTTC. The encoded protein is CASSSGLAISSGNNEQFF.